The 21 T cell receptor beta chains below were found in one sample sequenced in a study of regulatory T cells in long-lasting Graves disease. The time point was: newly diagnosed GD, antithyroid drugs for less than 3 months. Preparation of the TCR library used RNA extracted from PBMCs. Sequencing libraries for TCR beta were prepared with iRepertoire HTBI primers and Arm-PCR of CDR3 regions. TCRdb reanalysed the multiplex PCR reads using MiXCR and keeps one entry per CDR3 protein. The sample carries some 200,000 distinct CDR3 sequences, less than 20% recorded once. Another study also made use of these data, one on T cells in Graves' hyperthyroidism and ophthalmopathy.

The source material was peripheral blood mononuclear cells (PBMCs), sampled at new diagnosis, from a patient treated with antithyroid drugs. These receptors came from a woman in her twenties or thirties with Graves disease.

The rearrangement uses TRBV7-2 and TRBJ2-7, with a weak D call TRBD2 (5 bases). Trimming pared 1 base from V and 4 bases from J, leaving 14 bases between. This CDR3 comprises 15 residues. CDR1 and CDR2 (germline): SGHTA, FQGNSA. CDR3 region: CASSLVPRAVYEQYF. The DNA of the CDR3 is TGTGCCAGCAGCTTAGTACCCCGAGCGGTTTACGAGCAGTACTTC.

This clonotype was counted at least ten times. V gene TRBV28 combines with J gene TRBJ1-1; D is ambiguous. Germline lookup yields CDR1 MDHEN and CDR2 SYDVKM. The CDR3 runs to 15 residues. V shed 6 bases and J shed 4 bases, with 18 bases lying between them. CDR3 DNA sequence: TGTGCCAGCAGCCCCCGTTGGGTATTAGTCACTGAAGCTTTCTTT. It codes for CASSPRWVLVTEAFF.

A remark on this clonotype: A single base is all that separates this from a far larger clone, so a read error is likely. The chain recombines TRBV11-3 with TRBJ1-1; D remains unclear. Germline V CDR1 and CDR2: SGHNT, YENEEA. The CDR3 totals 14 residues. Between the trimmed V and J ends, which lost 5 bases and 3 bases, there was a span of 13 bases. CDR3 bases: TGTGCCAGCAGCCCTCGGGAACAGCACACTGAAGCTTTCTTT. It is translated as CASSPREQHTEAFF.

This clonotype was seen a handful of times. The genes are TRBV28 and TRBJ2-3, with D possibly TRBD2 on 6 matching bases. The CDR3 is 16 residues long. Germline CDR1 and CDR2: MDHEN and SYDVKM. V was pared by 6 bases and J by 5 bases, with 21 bases between. The CDR3 protein is CASSSPGSAEGDTQYF. The CDR3 nucleotides are TGTGCCAGCAGCTCCCCCGGGAGCGCCGAGGGAGATACGCAGTATTTT. The whole variable domain, filled in from reference TRBV28 and TRBJ2-3, reads DVKVTQSSRYLVKRTGEKVFLECVQDMDHENMFWYRQDPGLGLRLIYFSYDVKMKEKGDIPEGYSVSREKKERFSLILESASTNQTSMYLCASSSPGSAEGDTQYFGPGTRLTVL.

This clonotype was detected ten times or more. J is TRBJ2-1 and V is TRBV20-1; 9 bases agree with TRBD1. The V segment lost 5 bases and the J segment 4 bases; nucleotides outside the gene matches: 9. The CDR3 is 15 residues long. Germline V gene sequence: CDR1 DFQATT, CDR2 SNEGSKA (reference sequence). For the CDR3, the DNA is TGCAGTGCTCCCCCCGGGACAGGGTCTTACAATGAGCAGTTCTTC. It is translated as CSAPPGTGSYNEQFF.

The chain joins TRBV19 to TRBJ1-1; TRBD1 aligns across 8 bases. CDR3 length: 16 amino acids. The V gene's germline CDR1 is LNHDA and CDR2 SQIVND (reference sequence). The trim removed 5 bases at V and 6 bases at J, leaving 14 bases unmatched. In DNA, the CDR3 is TGTGCCAGTAGTCCCAGGGCCGGACAGGGAGCTCCTGAAGCTTTCTTT. This gives the protein CASSPRAGQGAPEAFF.

There are many counts of this clonotype. J is TRBJ2-5 and V is TRBV18; D not resolved. V was pared by 3 bases and J by 5 bases, with 7 bases between. The CDR3 is made up of 12 amino acids. CDR1 and CDR2 (germline): KGHSH, LQKENI. The CDR3 sequence: CASSPKVETQYF. The CDR3 nucleotides are TGTGCCAGCTCACCGAAAGTGGAGACCCAGTACTTC.

In this sample, this clonotype turned up many times. This sequence may be a read error, since a much larger clone differs from it by one base. V is TRBV2 and J is TRBJ2-7, with 7 nucleotides matching TRBD2. Germline V gives CDR1 SNHLY, CDR2 FYNNEI. The CDR3 covers 12 residues. The V segment lost 1 base and the J segment 12 bases; nucleotides outside the gene matches: 6. Here the CDR3 reads CASSEGRIAGYF. The CDR3 nucleotides read TGTGCCAGCAGTGAAGGGAGGATAGCGGGGTACTTC.

This clonotype showed up many times. The chain joins TRBV12-3 or TRBV12-4 to TRBJ1-6, with D tentatively TRBD1 (5 bases). V lost 6 bases and J lost 5, with 17 bases in between. The CDR3 totals 16 residues. The CDR3 DNA sequence: TGTGCCAGCAGGCTCGGGGCCTTCCCGGATAATTCACCCCTCCACTTT. Its protein product is CASRLGAFPDNSPLHF.

This clonotype occurred many times. This rearrangement joins TRBV9 to TRBJ2-4; D may match TRBD1 or TRBD2 (5 bases each). The CDR3 is 17 residues long. Germline CDR1 reads SGDLS; CDR2 reads YYNGEE. With 4 bases removed from V and 2 bases from J, the gap between germline ends came to 19 bases. DNA for the CDR3: TGTGCCAGCAGCAACGAGGATGAGGGGCTGACCAAAAACATTCAGTACTTC. Protein: CASSNEDEGLTKNIQYF.

This clonotype was picked up many times. The chain is built from TRBV10-1 and TRBJ2-2; D might be TRBD2 (5 bases). The germline V and J ends were trimmed by 3 bases and 0 bases, with 11 bases remaining between them. Per the germline V gene, CDR1 is WNHNN and CDR2 is SYGVQD (reference sequence). The CDR3 runs 16 residues. CDR3 residues: CASSDRRRSNTGELFF. The CDR3, as DNA: TGCGCCAGCAGTGACCGACGGAGGTCGAACACCGGGGAGCTGTTTTTT.

The sample holds many counts of this clonotype. The chain employs TRBV27 and TRBJ1-5, with D uncertain. CDR3 length: 14 amino acids. Trimming removed 0 bases at V and 6 bases at J, with 9 bases between. The germline CDR1 and CDR2 sequences are MNHEY and SMNVEV (reference sequence). Here the CDR3 reads CASSLSGFSQPQHF. The CDR3 DNA reads as TGTGCCAGCAGTTTATCAGGGTTCAGTCAGCCCCAGCATTTT.

This clonotype has ten or more counts. The rearrangement links TRBV18 to TRBJ1-2, with 7 bases identical to TRBD1. J lost 6 bases, V lost 5 bases, and 9 bases had no gene match. Germline loops: CDR1 KGHSH, CDR2 LQKENI. The CDR3 has 14 residues. The CDR3 region is CASSWTGDRDGYTF. CDR3 DNA sequence: TGTGCCAGCTCATGGACAGGTGATAGGGATGGCTACACCTTC.

This clonotype was observed at least ten times. The chain links TRBV28 to TRBJ2-7; D may be TRBD2 (5 bases). V gave up 2 bases and J gave up 4 bases, with 9 bases separating them. This CDR3 is built from 13 residues. Germline V lookup: CDR1 MDHEN, CDR2 SYDVKM. The CDR3 spells CASSLGLRYEQYF. The CDR3 region has the DNA TGTGCCAGCAGTTTAGGACTTAGATACGAGCAGTACTTC.

This clonotype was counted at least ten times. The J gene is TRBJ2-7, the V gene TRBV27, with D tentatively TRBD2 (5 bases). The germline CDR1 and CDR2 sequences are MNHEY and SMNVEV (reference sequence). The CDR3 has 16 amino acids. Trimming took off 5 bases at V and 0 bases at J, with 17 bases between the two ends. CDR3 sequence: CASSPPRTRNSYEQYF. The DNA of the CDR3 is TGTGCCAGCAGTCCCCCGAGGACTCGAAACTCCTACGAGCAGTACTTC.

This clonotype was seen at least ten times. The rearrangement links TRBV7-6 to TRBJ2-2, with a tentative D call TRBD2 (5 bases). The V end was cut by 5 bases, the J end by 6 bases, with 16 bases between. Germline CDR1 and CDR2: SGHVS and FNYEAQ. CDR3 length: 15 amino acids. The CDR3 loop reads CASSLSGERSGELFF. CDR3 DNA sequence: TGTGCCAGCAGCCTTTCCGGGGAGCGTTCCGGGGAGCTGTTTTTT.

In its sample, this clonotype was seen many times. V usage is TRBV7-9 and J usage is TRBJ2-1; 12 bases align to TRBD2. In germline, CDR1 is SEHNR, CDR2 FQNEAQ (reference sequence). There are 20 residues in the CDR3. The V segment lost 0 bases and the J segment 1 base; nucleotides outside the gene matches: 10. CDR3 region: CASSLAPTGLAGRSYNEQFF. In nucleotides, the CDR3 is TGTGCCAGCAGCTTAGCACCCACGGGACTAGCGGGTCGGTCCTACAATGAGCAGTTCTTC.

This clonotype was observed many times. The chain has TRBV10-3 and TRBJ2-3; TRBD2 matches 7 bases. After removal of 3 bases from V and 6 bases from J, the junction contained 9 bases not matched to a gene. The CDR3 has 15 residues. Germline CDR1 and CDR2: ENHRY and SYGVKD. As DNA, the CDR3 is TGTGCCATCAGTGAAGGGCGGGAGAGGGCGGATACGCAGTATTTT. Encoded protein: CAISEGRERADTQYF.

There are many counts of this clonotype. The CDR3 loop reads CASAVGEQYF. CDR3 nucleotide sequence: TGTGCCAGTGCGGTCGGAGAGCAGTACTTC. J is TRBJ2-7 and V is TRBV2, with D uncertain. The V and J ends lost 9 bases and 7 bases respectively, with 10 bases between them. This CDR3 comprises 10 residues. Germline V lookup: CDR1 SNHLY, CDR2 FYNNEI.

At least ten counts were recorded for this clonotype. Mismatch with germline at one junction end may stem from a read error. The rearrangement links TRBV6-2 or TRBV6-3 to TRBJ2-1, with D perhaps TRBD2 (6 bases). The CDR3 length is 13 residues. The germline gives CDR1 MNHEY, CDR2 SVGEGT. The CDR3 reads CASSYPPDYGTIF. The CDR3 nucleotides are TGTGCCAGCAGTTACCCCCCGGACTACGGGACGATCTTC.

V is TRBV7-9 and J is TRBJ2-4; D assignment may be TRBD1 or TRBD2 (5 bases each). Germline assignment: CDR1 SEHNR and CDR2 FQNEAQ (reference sequence). The CDR3 runs 16 residues. V was shortened by 5 bases and J by 1 base, with 15 bases between the two germline ends. DNA for the CDR3: TGTGCCAGCAGCGAAACCCGGGACCAGGCCAAAAACATTCAGTACTTC. It is translated as CASSETRDQAKNIQYF.